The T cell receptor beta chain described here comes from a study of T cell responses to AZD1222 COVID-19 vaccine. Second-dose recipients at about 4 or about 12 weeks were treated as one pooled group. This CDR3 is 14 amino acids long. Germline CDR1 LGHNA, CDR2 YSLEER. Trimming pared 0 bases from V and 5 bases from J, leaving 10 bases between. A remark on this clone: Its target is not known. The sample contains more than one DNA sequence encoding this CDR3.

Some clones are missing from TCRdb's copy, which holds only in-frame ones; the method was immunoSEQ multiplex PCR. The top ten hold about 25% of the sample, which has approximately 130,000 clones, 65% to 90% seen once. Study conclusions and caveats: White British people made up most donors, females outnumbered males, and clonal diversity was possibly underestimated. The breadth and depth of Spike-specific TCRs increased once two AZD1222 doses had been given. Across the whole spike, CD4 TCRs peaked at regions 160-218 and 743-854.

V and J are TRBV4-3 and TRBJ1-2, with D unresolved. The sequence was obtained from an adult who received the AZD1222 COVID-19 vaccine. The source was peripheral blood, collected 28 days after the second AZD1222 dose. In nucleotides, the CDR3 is TGCGCCAGCAGCCAAGAGGTGGTGAGATATGGCTACACCTTC. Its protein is CASSQEVVRYGYTF.